This T cell receptor beta chain was recorded in a study of graft-versus-host responses after intestinal transplantation. Study-level results: Graft-donor T cell macrochimerism coincided with high graft-versus-host to host-versus-graft clonal ratios in allografts.

TCRdb keeps only in-frame clones here, not all; method: immunoSEQ multiplex PCR. The sample consists of about 94,000 clones, roughly 90% of them appearing once. In regard to this clone: Antigen unknown.

The V end was cut by 2 bases, the J end by 3 bases, with 10 bases between. The germline V gene has CDR1 LNHDA and CDR2 SQIVND (reference sequence). The CDR3 extends over 14 amino acids. The clonotype originates from a human donor who received an intestinal transplant. Source: unstimulated CD8+ T cells sorted from spleen or lymph node cells, taken before intestinal transplant. The chain is built from TRBV19 and TRBJ1-2, with TRBD1 as a possible D gene (6 bases). The CDR3 region has the DNA TGTGCCAGTAGTATAACAGGGCCGTACTATGGCTACACCTTC. Translation gives CASSITGPYYGYTF.